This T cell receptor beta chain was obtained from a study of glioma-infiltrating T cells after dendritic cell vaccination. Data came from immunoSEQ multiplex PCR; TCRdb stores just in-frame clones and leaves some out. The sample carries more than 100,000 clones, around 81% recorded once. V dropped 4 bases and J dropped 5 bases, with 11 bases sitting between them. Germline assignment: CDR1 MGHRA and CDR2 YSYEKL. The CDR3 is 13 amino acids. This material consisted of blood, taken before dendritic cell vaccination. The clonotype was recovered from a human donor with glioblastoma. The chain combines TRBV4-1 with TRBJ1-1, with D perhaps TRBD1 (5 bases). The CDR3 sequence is CASSLDSGTEAFF. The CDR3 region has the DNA TGCGCCAGCAGCCTTGACAGTGGAACTGAAGCTTTCTTT.